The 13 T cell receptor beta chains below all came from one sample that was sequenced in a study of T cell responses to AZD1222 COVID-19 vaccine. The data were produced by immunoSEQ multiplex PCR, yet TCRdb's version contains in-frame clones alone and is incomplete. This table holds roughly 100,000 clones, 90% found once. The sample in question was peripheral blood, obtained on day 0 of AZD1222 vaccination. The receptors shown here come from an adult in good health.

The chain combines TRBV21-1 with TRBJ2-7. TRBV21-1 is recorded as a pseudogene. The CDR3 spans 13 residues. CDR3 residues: CASSNAAAYEQYF. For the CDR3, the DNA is TGTGCCAGCAGCAACGCTGCCGCCTACGAGCAGTACTTC.

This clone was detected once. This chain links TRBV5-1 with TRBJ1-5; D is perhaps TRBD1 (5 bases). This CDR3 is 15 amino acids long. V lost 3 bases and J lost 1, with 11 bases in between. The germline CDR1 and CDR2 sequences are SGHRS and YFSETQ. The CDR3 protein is CASSSSRDSNQPQHF. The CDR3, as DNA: TGCGCCAGCAGCTCGAGCAGGGACAGCAATCAGCCCCAGCATTTT.

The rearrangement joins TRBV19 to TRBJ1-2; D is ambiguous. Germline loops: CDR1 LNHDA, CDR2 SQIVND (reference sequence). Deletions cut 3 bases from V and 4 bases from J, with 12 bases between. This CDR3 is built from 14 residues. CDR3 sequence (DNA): TGTGCCAGTAGTATCGATACAACTAGCTATGGCTACACCTTC. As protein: CASSIDTTSYGYTF.

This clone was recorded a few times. For the CDR3, the DNA is TGTGCCAGTAGTATCTACCCATGGTCCGGGGAGCTGTTTTTT. Translated: CASSIYPWSGELFF. The V gene is TRBV19, the J gene TRBJ2-2; D gene uncertain. The CDR3 runs 14 residues. With 3 bases removed from V and 6 bases from J, the gap between germline ends came to 11 bases. Looked up from germline, CDR1 is LNHDA and CDR2 is SQIVND (reference sequence). The whole variable domain, remainder taken from reference TRBV19 and TRBJ2-2, is DGGITQSPKYLFRKEGQNVTLSCEQNLNHDAMYWYRQDPGQGLRLIYYSQIVNDFQKGDIAEGYSVSREKKESFPLTVTSAQKNPTAFYLCASSIYPWSGELFFGEGSRLTVL.

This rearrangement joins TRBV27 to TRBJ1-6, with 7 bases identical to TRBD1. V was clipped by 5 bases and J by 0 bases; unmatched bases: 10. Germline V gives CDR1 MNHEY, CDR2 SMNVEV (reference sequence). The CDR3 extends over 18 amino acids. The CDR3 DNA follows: TGTGCCAGCAGTCTCAACGGGGCAGGGGGCTCCTATAATTCACCCCTCCACTTT. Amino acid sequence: CASSLNGAGGSYNSPLHF.

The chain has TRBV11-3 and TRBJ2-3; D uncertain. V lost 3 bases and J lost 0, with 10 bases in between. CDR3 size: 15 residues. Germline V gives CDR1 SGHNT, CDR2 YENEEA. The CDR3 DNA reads TGTGCCAGCAGCTTTGGTGGCACTAGCACAGATACGCAGTATTTT. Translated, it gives CASSFGGTSTDTQYF.

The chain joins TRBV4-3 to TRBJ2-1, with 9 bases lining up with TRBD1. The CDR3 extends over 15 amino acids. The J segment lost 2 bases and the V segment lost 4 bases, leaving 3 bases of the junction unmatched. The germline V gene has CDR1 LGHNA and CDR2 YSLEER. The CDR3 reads CASSLGQGPYNEQFF. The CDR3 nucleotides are TGCGCCAGCAGCCTCGGACAGGGGCCCTACAATGAGCAGTTCTTC.

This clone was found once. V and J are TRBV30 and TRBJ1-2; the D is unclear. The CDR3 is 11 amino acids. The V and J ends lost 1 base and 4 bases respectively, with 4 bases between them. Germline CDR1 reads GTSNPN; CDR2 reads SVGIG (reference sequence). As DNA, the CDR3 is TGTGCCTGGAGTGGAGCCTATGGCTACACCTTC. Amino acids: CAWSGAYGYTF. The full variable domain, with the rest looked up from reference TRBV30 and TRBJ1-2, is SQTIHQWPATLVQPVGSPLSLECTVEGTSNPNLYWYRQAAGRGLQLLFYSVGIGQISSEVPQNLSASRPQDRQFILSSKKLLLSDSGFYLCAWSGAYGYTFGSGTRLTVV.

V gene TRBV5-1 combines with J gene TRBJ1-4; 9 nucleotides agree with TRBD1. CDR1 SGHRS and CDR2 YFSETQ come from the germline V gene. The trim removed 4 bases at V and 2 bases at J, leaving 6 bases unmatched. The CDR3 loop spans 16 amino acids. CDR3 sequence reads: CASSRGQGDTNEKLFF. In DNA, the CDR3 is TGCGCCAGCAGCCGGGGACAGGGTGACACTAATGAAAAACTGTTTTTT.

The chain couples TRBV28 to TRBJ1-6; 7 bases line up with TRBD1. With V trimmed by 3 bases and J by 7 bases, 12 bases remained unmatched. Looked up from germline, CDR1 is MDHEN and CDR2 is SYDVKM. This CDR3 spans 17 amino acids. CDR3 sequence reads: CASSLGVFGQENSPLHF. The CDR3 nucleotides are TGTGCCAGCAGTTTGGGTGTTTTTGGACAGGAAAATTCACCCCTCCACTTT.

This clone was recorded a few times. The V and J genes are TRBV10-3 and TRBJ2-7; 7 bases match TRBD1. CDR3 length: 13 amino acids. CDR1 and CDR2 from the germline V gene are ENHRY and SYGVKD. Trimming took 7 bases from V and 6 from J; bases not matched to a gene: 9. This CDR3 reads CAITRQGGSEQYF. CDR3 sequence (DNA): TGTGCCATCACTAGACAGGGTGGTTCCGAGCAGTACTTC.

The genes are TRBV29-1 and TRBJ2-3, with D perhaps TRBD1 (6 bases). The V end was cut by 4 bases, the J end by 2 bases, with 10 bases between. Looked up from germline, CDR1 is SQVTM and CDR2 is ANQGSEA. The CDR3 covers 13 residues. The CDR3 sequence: CSVGTVFTDTQYF. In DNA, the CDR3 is TGCAGCGTTGGGACAGTCTTCACAGATACGCAGTATTTT.

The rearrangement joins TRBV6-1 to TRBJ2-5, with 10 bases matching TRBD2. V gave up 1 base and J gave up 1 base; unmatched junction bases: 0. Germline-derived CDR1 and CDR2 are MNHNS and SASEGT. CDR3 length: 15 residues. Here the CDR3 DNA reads TGTGCCAGCAGTGAAGTAGCGGGGGGCCAAGAGACCCAGTACTTC. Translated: CASSEVAGGQETQYF.